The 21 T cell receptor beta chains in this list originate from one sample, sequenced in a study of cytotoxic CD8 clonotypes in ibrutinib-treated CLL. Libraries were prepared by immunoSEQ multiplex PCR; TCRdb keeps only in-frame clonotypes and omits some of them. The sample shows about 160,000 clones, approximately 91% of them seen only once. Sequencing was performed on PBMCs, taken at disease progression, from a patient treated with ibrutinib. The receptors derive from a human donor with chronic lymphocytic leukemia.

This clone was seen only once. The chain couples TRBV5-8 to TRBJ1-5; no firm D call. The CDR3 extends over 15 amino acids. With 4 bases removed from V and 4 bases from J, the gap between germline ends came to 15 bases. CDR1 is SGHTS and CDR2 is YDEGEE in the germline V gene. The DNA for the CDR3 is TGTGCCAGCAGCAGTATCGGGCAAGTGAATCAGCCCCAGCATTTT. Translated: CASSSIGQVNQPQHF. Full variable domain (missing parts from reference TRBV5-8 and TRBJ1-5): EAGVTQSPTHLIKTRGQQATLRCSPISGHTSVYWYQQALGLGLQFLLWYDEGEERNRGNFPPRFSGRQFPNYSSELNVNALELEDSALYLCASSSIGQVNQPQHFGDGTRLSIL.

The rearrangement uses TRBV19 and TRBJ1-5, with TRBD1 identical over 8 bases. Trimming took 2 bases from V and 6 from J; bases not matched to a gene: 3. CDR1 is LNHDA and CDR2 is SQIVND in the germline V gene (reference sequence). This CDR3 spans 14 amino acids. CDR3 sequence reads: CASSIRQGTQPQHF. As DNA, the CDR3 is TGTGCCAGTAGTATAAGACAGGGGACTCAGCCCCAGCATTTT.

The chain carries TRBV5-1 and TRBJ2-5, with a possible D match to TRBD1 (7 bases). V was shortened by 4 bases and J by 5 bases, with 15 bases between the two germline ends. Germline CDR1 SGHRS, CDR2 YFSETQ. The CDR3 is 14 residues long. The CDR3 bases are TGCGCCAGCAGCGACGGAGGGGGCGAGGAGACCCAGTACTTC. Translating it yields CASSDGGGEETQYF.

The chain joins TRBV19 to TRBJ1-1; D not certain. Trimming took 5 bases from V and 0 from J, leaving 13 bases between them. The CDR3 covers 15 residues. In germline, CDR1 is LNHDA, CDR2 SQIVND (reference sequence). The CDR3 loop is CASSPPGRMNTEAFF. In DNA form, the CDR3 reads TGTGCCAGTAGTCCCCCGGGCCGGATGAACACTGAAGCTTTCTTT.

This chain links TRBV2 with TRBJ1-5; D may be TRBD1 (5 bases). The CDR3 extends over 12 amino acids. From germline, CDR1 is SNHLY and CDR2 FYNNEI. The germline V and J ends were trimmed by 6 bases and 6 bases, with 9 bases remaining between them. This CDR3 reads CASSMRGQPQHF. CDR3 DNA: TGTGCCAGCAGCATGAGGGGTCAGCCCCAGCATTTT.

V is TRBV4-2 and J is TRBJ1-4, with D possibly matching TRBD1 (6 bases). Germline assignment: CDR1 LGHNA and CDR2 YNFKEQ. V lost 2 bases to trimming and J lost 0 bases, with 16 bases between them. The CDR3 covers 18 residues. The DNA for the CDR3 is TGTGCCAGCAGCCAAACCCCCCGGGGGCAGTCAACTAATGAAAAACTGTTTTTT. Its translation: CASSQTPRGQSTNEKLFF.

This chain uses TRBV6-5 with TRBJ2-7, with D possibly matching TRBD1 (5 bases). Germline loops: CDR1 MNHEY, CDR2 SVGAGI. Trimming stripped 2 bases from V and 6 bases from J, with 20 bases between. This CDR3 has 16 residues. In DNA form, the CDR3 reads TGTGCCAGCAGTTACGATAGGGGTCAGGGCCCCTGCGAGCAGTACTTC. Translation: CASSYDRGQGPCEQYF.

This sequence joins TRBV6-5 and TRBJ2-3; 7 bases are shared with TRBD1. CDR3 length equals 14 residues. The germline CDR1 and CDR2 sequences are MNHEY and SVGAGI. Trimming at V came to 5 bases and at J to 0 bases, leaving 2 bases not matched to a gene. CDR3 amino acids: CASSRGQSTDTQYF. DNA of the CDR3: TGTGCCAGCAGTAGGGGACAGAGCACAGATACGCAGTATTTT.

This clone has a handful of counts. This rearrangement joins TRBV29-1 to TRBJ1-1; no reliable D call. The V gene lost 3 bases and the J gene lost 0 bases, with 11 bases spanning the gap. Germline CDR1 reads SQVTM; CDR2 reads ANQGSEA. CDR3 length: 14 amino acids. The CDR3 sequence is CSVDLGVMNTEAFF. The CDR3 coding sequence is TGCAGCGTTGACCTAGGAGTCATGAACACTGAAGCTTTCTTT.

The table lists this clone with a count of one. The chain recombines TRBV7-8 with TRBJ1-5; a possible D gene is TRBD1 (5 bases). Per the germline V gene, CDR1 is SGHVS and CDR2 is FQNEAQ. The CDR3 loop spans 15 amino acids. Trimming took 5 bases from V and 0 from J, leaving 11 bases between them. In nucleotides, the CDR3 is TGTGCCAGCAGCGTCGACAGTTATAGCAATCAGCCCCAGCATTTT. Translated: CASSVDSYSNQPQHF.

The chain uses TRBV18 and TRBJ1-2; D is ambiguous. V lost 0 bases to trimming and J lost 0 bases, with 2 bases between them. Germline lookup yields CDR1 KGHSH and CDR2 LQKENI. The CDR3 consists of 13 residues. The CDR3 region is CASSPPSNYGYTF. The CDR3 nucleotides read TGTGCCAGCTCACCACCCTCTAACTATGGCTACACCTTC.

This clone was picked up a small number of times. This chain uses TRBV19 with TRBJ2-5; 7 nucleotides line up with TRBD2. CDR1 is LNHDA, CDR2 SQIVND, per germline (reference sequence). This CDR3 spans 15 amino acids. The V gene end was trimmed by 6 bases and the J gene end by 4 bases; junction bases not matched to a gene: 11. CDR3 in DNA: TGTGCCAGTAGCCTACGTCTCCGACTAGCAGAGACCCAGTACTTC. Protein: CASSLRLRLAETQYF.

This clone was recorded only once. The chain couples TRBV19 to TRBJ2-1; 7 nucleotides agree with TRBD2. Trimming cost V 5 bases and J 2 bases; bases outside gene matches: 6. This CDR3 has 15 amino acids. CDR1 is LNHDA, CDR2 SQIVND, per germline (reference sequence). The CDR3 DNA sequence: TGTGCCAGTAGTGCCAGCGGGACGCCCTACAATGAGCAGTTCTTC. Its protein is CASSASGTPYNEQFF.

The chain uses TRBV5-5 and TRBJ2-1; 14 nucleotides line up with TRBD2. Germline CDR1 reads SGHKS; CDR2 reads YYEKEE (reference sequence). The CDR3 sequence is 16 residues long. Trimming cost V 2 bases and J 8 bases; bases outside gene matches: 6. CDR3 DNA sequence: TGTGCCAGCAGCTTTGATACGGGACTAGCGGGAGATGAGCAGTTCTTC. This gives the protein CASSFDTGLAGDEQFF.

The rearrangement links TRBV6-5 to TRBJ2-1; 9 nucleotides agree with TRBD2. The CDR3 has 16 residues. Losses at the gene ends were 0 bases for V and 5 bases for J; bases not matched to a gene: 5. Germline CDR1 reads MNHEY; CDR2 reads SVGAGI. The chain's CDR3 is CASSYSGTSLDNEQFF. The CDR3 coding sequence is TGTGCCAGCAGTTACTCCGGGACTAGCTTGGACAATGAGCAGTTCTTC.

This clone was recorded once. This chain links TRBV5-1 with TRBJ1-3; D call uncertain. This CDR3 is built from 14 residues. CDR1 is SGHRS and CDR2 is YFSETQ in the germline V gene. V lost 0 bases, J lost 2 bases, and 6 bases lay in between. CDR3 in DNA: TGCGCCAGCAGCTTGGACGTTACTGGAAACACCATATATTTT. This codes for CASSLDVTGNTIYF.

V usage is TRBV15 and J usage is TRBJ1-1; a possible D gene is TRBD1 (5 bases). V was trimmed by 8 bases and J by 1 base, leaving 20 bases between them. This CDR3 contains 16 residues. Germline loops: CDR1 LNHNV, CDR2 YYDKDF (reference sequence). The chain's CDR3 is CATAKGAGRGNTEAFF. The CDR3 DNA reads TGTGCCACCGCTAAAGGGGCGGGACGGGGGAACACTGAAGCTTTCTTT.

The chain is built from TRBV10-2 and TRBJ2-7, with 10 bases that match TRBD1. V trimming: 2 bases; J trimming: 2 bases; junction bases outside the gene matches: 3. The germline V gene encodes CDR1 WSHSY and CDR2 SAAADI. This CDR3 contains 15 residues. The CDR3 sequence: CASSELGQGAYEQYF. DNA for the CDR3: TGCGCCAGCAGTGAGCTCGGACAGGGGGCCTACGAGCAGTACTTC.

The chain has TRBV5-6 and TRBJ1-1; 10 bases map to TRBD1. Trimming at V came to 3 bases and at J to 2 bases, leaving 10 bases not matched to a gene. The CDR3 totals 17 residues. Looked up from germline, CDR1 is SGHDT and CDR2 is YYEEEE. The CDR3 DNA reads TGTGCCAGCAGCTCGCGGGACAGGGGCTGGAGTAACACTGAAGCTTTCTTT. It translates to CASSSRDRGWSNTEAFF.

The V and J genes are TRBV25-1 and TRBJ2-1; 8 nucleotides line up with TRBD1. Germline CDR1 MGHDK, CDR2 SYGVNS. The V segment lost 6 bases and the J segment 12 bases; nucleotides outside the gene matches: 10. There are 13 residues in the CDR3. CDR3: CASSFGGDRGQFF. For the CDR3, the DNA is TGTGCCAGCAGCTTCGGGGGTGACAGGGGGCAGTTCTTC. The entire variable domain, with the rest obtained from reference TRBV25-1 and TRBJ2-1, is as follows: EADIYQTPRYLVIGTGKKITLECSQTMGHDKMYWYQQDPGMELHLIHYSYGVNSTEKGDLSSESTVSRIRTEHFPLTLESARPSHTSQYLCASSFGGDRGQFFGPGTRLTVL.

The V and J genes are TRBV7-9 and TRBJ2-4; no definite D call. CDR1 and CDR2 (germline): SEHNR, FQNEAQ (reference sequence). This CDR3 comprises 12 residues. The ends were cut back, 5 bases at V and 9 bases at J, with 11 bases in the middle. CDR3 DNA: TGTGCCAGCAGCCCGCTAGGCATCATTCAGTACTTC. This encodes CASSPLGIIQYF.